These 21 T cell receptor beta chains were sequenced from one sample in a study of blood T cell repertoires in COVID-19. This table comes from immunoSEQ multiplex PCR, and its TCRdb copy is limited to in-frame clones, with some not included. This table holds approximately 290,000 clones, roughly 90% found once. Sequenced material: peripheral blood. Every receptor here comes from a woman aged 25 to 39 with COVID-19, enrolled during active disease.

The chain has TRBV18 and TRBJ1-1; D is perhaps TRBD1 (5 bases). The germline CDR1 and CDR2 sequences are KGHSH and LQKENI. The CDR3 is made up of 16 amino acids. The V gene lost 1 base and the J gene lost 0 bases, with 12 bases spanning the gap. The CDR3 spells CASSPLDSSMNTEAFF. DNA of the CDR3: TGTGCCAGCTCACCACTTGACAGCTCCATGAACACTGAAGCTTTCTTT.

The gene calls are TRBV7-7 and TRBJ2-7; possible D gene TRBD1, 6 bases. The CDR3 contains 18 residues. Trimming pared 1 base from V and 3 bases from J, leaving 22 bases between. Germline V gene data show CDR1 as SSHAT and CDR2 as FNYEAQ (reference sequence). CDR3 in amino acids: CASSLGPPLDSPYYEQYF. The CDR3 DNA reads TGTGCCAGCAGCTTAGGTCCCCCATTGGACAGCCCTTACTACGAGCAGTACTTC.

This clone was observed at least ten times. CDR3 bases: TGTGCCAGCAGTTTCAGGGGGCCTAATTCACCCCTCCACTTT. This codes for CASSFRGPNSPLHF. V usage is TRBV27 and J usage is TRBJ1-6; TRBD1 matches at 8 bases. The trim removed 3 bases at V and 6 bases at J, leaving 1 base unmatched. Germline CDR1 is MNHEY and CDR2 is SMNVEV (reference sequence). The CDR3 covers 14 residues.

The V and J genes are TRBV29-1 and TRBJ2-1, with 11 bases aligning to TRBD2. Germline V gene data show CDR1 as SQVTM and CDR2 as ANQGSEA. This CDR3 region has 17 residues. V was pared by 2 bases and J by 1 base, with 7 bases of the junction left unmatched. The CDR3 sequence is CSVEPASGRLSYNEQFF. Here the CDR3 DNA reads TGCAGCGTTGAACCGGCTAGCGGGAGGTTGTCCTACAATGAGCAGTTCTTC.

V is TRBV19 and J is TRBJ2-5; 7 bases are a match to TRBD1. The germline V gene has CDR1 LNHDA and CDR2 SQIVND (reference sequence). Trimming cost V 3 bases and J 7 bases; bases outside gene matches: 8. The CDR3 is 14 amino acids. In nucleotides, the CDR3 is TGTGCCAGTAGTATGGGTCGACAGGGTGGGACCCAGTACTTC. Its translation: CASSMGRQGGTQYF.

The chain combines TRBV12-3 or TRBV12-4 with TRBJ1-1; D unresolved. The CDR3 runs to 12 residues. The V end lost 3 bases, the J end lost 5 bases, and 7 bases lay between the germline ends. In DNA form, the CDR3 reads TGTGCCAGCAGTTTTCGGAGGACTGAAGCTTTCTTT. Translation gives CASSFRRTEAFF.

CDR3 bases: TGCAGCGTTGAACTAGCGGGAGATGGGGCCAACGTCCTGACTTTC. It translates to CSVELAGDGANVLTF. The chain links TRBV29-1 to TRBJ2-6, with 10 nucleotides matching TRBD2. The length of the CDR3 is 15 residues. Germline V gives CDR1 SQVTM, CDR2 ANQGSEA. V gave up 2 bases and J gave up 3 bases; unmatched junction bases: 1.

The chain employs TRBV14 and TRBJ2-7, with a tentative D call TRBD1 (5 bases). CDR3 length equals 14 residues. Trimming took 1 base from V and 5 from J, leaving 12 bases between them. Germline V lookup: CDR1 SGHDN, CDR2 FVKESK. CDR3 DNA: TGTGCCAGCAGCCAAGGGGCAGGGATCCACGAGCAGTACTTC. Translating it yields CASSQGAGIHEQYF.

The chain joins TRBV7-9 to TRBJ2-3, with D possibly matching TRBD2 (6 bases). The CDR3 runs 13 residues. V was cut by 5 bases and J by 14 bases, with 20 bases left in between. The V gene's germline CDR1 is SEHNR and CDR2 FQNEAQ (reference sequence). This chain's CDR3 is CASSLDALAVAYF. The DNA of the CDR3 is TGTGCCAGCAGCCTCGACGCACTAGCTGTCGCGTATTTT.

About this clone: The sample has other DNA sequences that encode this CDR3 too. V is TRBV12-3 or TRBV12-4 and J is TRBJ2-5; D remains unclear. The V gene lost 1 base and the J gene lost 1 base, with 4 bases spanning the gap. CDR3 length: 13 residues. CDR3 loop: CASSLGGQETQYF. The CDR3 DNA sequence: TGTGCCAGCAGTTTAGGCGGCCAAGAGACCCAGTACTTC.

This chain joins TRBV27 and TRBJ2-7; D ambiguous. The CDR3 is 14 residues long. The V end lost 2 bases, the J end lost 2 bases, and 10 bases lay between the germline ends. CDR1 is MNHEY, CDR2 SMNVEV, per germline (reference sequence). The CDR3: CASSLGASAYEQYF. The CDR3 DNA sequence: TGTGCCAGCAGTTTAGGCGCCAGCGCCTACGAGCAGTACTTC.

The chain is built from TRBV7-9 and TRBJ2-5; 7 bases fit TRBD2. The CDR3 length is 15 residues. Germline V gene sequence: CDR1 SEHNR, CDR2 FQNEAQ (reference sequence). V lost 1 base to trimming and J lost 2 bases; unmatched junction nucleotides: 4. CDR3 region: CASSLGLANQETQYF. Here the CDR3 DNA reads TGTGCCAGCAGCTTAGGACTAGCCAATCAAGAGACCCAGTACTTC.

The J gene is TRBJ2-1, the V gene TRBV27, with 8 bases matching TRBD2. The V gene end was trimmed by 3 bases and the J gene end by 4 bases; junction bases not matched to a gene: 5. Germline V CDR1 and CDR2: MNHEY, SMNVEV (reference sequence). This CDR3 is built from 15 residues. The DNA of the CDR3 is TGTGCCAGCAGTTTTCGACTAGCGCAATACAATGAGCAGTTCTTC. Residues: CASSFRLAQYNEQFF.

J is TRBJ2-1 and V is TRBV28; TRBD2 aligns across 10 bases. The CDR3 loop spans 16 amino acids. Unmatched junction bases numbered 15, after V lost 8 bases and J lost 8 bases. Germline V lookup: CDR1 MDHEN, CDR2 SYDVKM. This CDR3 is CASRLLAGASWDEQFF. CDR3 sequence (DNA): TGTGCCAGCCGCCTCCTAGCGGGAGCCTCGTGGGATGAGCAGTTCTTC.

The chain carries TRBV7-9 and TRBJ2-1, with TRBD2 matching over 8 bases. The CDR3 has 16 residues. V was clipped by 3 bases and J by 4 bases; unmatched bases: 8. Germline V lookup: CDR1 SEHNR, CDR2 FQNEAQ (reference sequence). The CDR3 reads CASSFLPGGAYNEQFF. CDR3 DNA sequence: TGTGCCAGCAGCTTCCTACCGGGAGGGGCTTACAATGAGCAGTTCTTC.

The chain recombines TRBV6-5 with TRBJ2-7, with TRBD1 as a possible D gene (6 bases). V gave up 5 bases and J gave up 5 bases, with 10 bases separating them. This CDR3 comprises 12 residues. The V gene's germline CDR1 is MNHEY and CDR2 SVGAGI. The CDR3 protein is CASSPTGNEQYF. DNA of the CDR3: TGTGCCAGCAGTCCAACAGGGAACGAGCAGTACTTC.

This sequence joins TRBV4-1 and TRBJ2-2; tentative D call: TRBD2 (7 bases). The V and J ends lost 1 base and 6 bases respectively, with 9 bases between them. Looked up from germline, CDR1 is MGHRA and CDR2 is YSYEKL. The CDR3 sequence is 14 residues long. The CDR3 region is CASSQGGGPGELFF. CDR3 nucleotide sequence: TGCGCCAGCAGCCAAGGGGGGGGCCCCGGGGAGCTGTTTTTT.

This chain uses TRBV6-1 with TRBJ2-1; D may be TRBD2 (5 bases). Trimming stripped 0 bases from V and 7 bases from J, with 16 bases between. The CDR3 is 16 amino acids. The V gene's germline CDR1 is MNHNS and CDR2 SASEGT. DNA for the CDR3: TGTGCCAGCAGTGAAGCGCGAGCGGCCGGCCGAAATGAGCAGTTCTTC. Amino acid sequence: CASSEARAAGRNEQFF.

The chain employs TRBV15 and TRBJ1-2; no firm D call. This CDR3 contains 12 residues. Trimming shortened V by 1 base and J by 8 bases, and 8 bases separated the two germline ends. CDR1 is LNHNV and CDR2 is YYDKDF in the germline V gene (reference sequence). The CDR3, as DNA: TGTGCCACCAGCAGAGTACGGAGCGGCTACACCTTC. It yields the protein CATSRVRSGYTF.

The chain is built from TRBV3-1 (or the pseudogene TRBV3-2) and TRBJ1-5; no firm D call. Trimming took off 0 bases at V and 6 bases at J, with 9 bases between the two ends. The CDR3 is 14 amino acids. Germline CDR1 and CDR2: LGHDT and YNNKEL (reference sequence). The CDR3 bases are TGTGCCAGCAGCCAAGACGAGCATCCTCAGCCCCAGCATTTT. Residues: CASSQDEHPQPQHF.

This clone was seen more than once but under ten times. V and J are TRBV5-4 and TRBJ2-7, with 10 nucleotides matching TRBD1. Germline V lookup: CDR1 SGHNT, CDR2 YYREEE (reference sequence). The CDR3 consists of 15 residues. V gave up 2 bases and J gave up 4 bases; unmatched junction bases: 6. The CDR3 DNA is TGTGCCAGCAGCTTACCGGGACAGGGGAGTTACGAGCAGTACTTC. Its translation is CASSLPGQGSYEQYF.